This T cell receptor beta chain comes out of a study of blood T cell repertoires in COVID-19. From germline, CDR1 is MNHNY and CDR2 SVGAGI (reference sequence). V was pared by 0 bases and J by 1 base, with 12 bases between. CDR3 size: 16 residues. Authors' analysis steps: By means of reference gene primer amplification, nucleated cell counts were estimated. Generated by immunoSEQ multiplex PCR, the TCRdb table keeps only in-frame clones and is missing some. V and J calls and clone size come straight from that table; D and trimming were deduced from the DNA. The sample consists of a few hundred thousand clones, around 90% of them appearing once.

This receptor was identified in a man aged 18 to 29 who had recovered from COVID-19. Specimen: peripheral blood. The V and J genes are TRBV6-6 and TRBJ1-1, with D perhaps matching TRBD1 (6 bases). The CDR3 spells CASSYSYRAGNTEAFF. The CDR3 DNA reads as TGTGCCAGCAGTTACTCTTACAGGGCTGGGAACACTGAAGCTTTCTTT.